The 29 T cell receptor beta chains presented below share a single source sample, sequenced in a study of CXCR3-negative and CXCR3-positive naive CD8 T cells. Study-level points and caveats: Naive CXCR3-positive cells had TRB CDR3s more hydrophobic than those of CXCR3-negative naive cells.

Each TRB cDNA library was prepared by 5' RACE (with UMI labels). TCRdb reprocessed the 5' RACE reads; each CDR3 protein has one entry and no DNA is given. The table counts some 140,000 distinct CDR3 sequences; around 0.5% lies in the top ten. These TCRs' antigens remain unknown. Material: naive CXCR3+ CD8+ T cells from blood. Subset: CD45RO-CCR7+CD27+CD95- naive CD8+ T cells expressing CXCR3 (TNR3+). Source of these receptors: a human donor in good health. Some clones in this sample may be carry-over from other donors' samples.

This chain links TRBV12-3 or TRBV12-4 with TRBJ1-1; lacking DNA, the TRBD1 call made by TCRdb goes unchecked. The CDR3 has 14 residues. The CDR3 protein is CASRLGQGNTEAFF.

This chain connects TRBV4-1 to TRBJ2-2. The germline V gene encodes CDR1 MGHRA and CDR2 YSYEKL. The CDR3 runs to 15 residues. This CDR3 is CASSQGLGETGELFF.

CDR3 loop: CASSLGPLTALHF. The chain couples TRBV4-2 to TRBJ1-6; with no DNA, the TCRdb D assignment of TRBD1 cannot be verified. The CDR3 runs to 13 residues. Germline V lookup: CDR1 LGHNA, CDR2 YNFKEQ.

V is TRBV5-6 and J is TRBJ2-7; the D call from TCRdb, TRBD2, cannot be confirmed without DNA. Germline loops: CDR1 SGHDT, CDR2 YYEEEE. This CDR3 is 13 amino acids long. Here the CDR3 reads CASRPQGTGEQYF. Filled out from reference TRBV5-6 and TRBJ2-7, the complete variable domain reads DAGVTQSPTHLIKTRGQQVTLRCSPKSGHDTVSWYQQALGQGPQFIFQYYEEEERQRGNFPDRFSGHQFPNYSSELNVNALLLGDSALYLCASRPQGTGEQYFGPGTRLTVT.

The chain uses TRBV29-1 and TRBJ2-2; TCRdb picks TRBD2, but there is no DNA to check that call. Per germline, CDR1 SQVTM and CDR2 ANQGSEA. The CDR3 loop spans 11 amino acids. The CDR3 loop is CSVRVGGELFF.

V usage is TRBV28 and J usage is TRBJ2-1; lacking DNA, the TRBD2 call made by TCRdb goes unchecked. The CDR3 totals 14 residues. From germline, CDR1 is MDHEN and CDR2 SYDVKM. The CDR3: CATIVREAYNEQFF. The complete variable domain, with remaining parts taken from reference TRBV28 and TRBJ2-1, reads DVKVTQSSRYLVKRTGEKVFLECVQDMDHENMFWYRQDPGLGLRLIYFSYDVKMKEKGDIPEGYSVSREKKERFSLILESASTNQTSMYLCATIVREAYNEQFFGPGTRLTVL.

J is TRBJ1-5 and V is TRBV21-1; the TCRdb D gene call, TRBD1, has no DNA to confirm it. TRBV21-1 is listed as a pseudogene. The length of the CDR3 is 14 residues. The CDR3 spells CARWTGVGNQPQHF.

The rearrangement uses TRBV7-6 and TRBJ2-2; TCRdb calls TRBD2, which cannot be checked without DNA. Germline-derived CDR1 and CDR2 are SGHVS and FNYEAQ. The CDR3 has 18 residues. The CDR3 reads CASSLELTERGVTGELFF.

This chain joins TRBV7-9 and TRBJ2-1; there is no DNA to check the TCRdb D call of TRBD2. CDR1 and CDR2 from the germline V gene are SEHNR and FQNEAQ (reference sequence). The CDR3 spans 16 residues. The CDR3 region is CASSFSEGSDYNEQFF.

The chain combines TRBV27 with TRBJ1-1; TCRdb indicates TRBD1, and absent DNA this call remains unverified. Germline V gives CDR1 MNHEY, CDR2 SMNVEV (reference sequence). The CDR3 length is 13 residues. The CDR3 region is CASSFGGKVEAFF.

The CDR3 sequence: CASSLGTGIGLGEQFF. The chain combines TRBV28 with TRBJ2-1; lacking DNA, the TRBD1 call made by TCRdb goes unchecked. The CDR3 totals 16 residues. Looked up from germline, CDR1 is MDHEN and CDR2 is SYDVKM.

The J gene is TRBJ2-7, the V gene TRBV9; no DNA is available, so the TRBD1 call from TCRdb remains unchecked. This CDR3 region has 13 residues. Germline loops: CDR1 SGDLS, CDR2 YYNGEE. The chain's CDR3 is CASSEDRGYEQYF.

The chain uses TRBV12-3 or TRBV12-4 and TRBJ1-2; the TCRdb call, TRBD1, lacks DNA for checking. There are 12 residues in the CDR3. The CDR3 loop reads CASKQGNYGYTF.

The rearrangement uses TRBV15 and TRBJ2-1; TCRdb reports TRBD2, a call that lacks DNA to check it against. The germline V gene has CDR1 LNHNV and CDR2 YYDKDF (reference sequence). This CDR3 is 17 amino acids long. The CDR3 is CATSRDRVAGGTKEQFF.

The chain links TRBV28 to TRBJ2-1; checking the TCRdb D call of TRBD1 is not possible without DNA. Germline lookup yields CDR1 MDHEN and CDR2 SYDVKM. The CDR3 sequence is 15 residues long. CDR3 region: CASSLGGQGYNEQFF.

The chain joins TRBV25-1 to TRBJ1-2; TCRdb proposes TRBD1, but this gene call is untestable without DNA. In germline, CDR1 is MGHDK, CDR2 SYGVNS. This CDR3 is built from 15 residues. The chain's CDR3 is CASHQGGEPNYGYTF.

CDR3 region: CSAHIRLAETQYF. The V gene is TRBV20-1, the J gene TRBJ2-5; TCRdb gives TRBD2 as the D gene, but with no DNA this cannot be confirmed. The CDR3 is made up of 13 amino acids. In germline, CDR1 is DFQATT, CDR2 SNEGSKA (reference sequence).

The CDR3 region is CASSARIAGYNEQFF. V and J are TRBV6-4 and TRBJ2-1; the TCRdb call, TRBD2, lacks DNA for checking. Germline values: CDR1 MRHNA, CDR2 SNTAGT. This CDR3 has 15 residues.

The V call is TRBV7-9, the J call TRBJ2-7; with no DNA, the TCRdb D assignment of TRBD1 cannot be verified. This CDR3 contains 13 residues. In germline, CDR1 is SEHNR, CDR2 FQNEAQ (reference sequence). The CDR3 spells CASSSNRGYEQYF. The full variable domain, with the rest looked up from reference TRBV7-9 and TRBJ2-7, is DTGVSQNPRHKITKRGQNVTFRCDPISEHNRLYWYRQTLGQGPEFLTYFQNEAQLEKSRLLSDRFSAERPKGSFSTLEIQRTEQGDSAMYLCASSSNRGYEQYFGPGTRLTVT.

The V call is TRBV30, the J call TRBJ1-1; without DNA, the TCRdb call of TRBD1 cannot be checked. CDR1 and CDR2 (germline): GTSNPN, SVGIG (reference sequence). This CDR3 contains 13 residues. The CDR3 reads CAWGDQGDTEASF.

This chain joins TRBV29-1 and TRBJ2-3; without DNA, the TCRdb call of TRBD1 cannot be checked. Germline-derived CDR1 and CDR2 are SQVTM and ANQGSEA. The CDR3 runs 17 residues. CDR3: CSVEFLTGTGNTDTQYF.

The chain is built from TRBV7-3 and TRBJ1-5; with no DNA, the TCRdb D assignment of TRBD1 cannot be verified. The CDR3 consists of 19 residues. Germline V gives CDR1 SGHTA, CDR2 FQGTGA. The CDR3 region is CASSLRGRDRCHSNQPQHF.

This chain joins TRBV19 and TRBJ1-5; TCRdb gives TRBD1 as the D gene, but with no DNA this cannot be confirmed. The CDR3 is 15 amino acids. The germline V gene encodes CDR1 LNHDA and CDR2 SQIVND (reference sequence). CDR3 residues: CASNPGAPFNQPQHF.

The genes are TRBV21-1 and TRBJ2-5; TCRdb outputs TRBD1, but without DNA this stays unchecked. TRBV21-1 is flagged as a pseudogene. This CDR3 comprises 15 residues. CDR3 sequence reads: CASSKGTGTQETQYF.

J is TRBJ1-3 and V is TRBV5-5; TCRdb lists TRBD1, though no DNA is available to test this call. The CDR3 length is 15 residues. The germline gives CDR1 SGHKS, CDR2 YYEKEE (reference sequence). CDR3 loop: CASSWGGAGGNTIYF.

The J gene is TRBJ1-1, the V gene TRBV28; the D call from TCRdb, TRBD1, cannot be confirmed without DNA. Germline CDR1 and CDR2: MDHEN and SYDVKM. This CDR3 spans 18 amino acids. The CDR3 is CASSFPQDRGWPNTEAFF.

This rearrangement joins TRBV13 to TRBJ2-3; absent DNA, TCRdb's TRBD1 call cannot be checked. The CDR3 spans 16 residues. From germline, CDR1 is PRHDT and CDR2 FYEKMQ (reference sequence). Here the CDR3 reads CASSFEGARSTDTQYF.

The CDR3 loop reads CASSEPGLKSTVDEQYF. J is TRBJ2-7 and V is TRBV2; TCRdb's assignment of TRBD2 cannot be checked, as there is no DNA. This CDR3 contains 17 residues. Looked up from germline, CDR1 is SNHLY and CDR2 is FYNNEI.

The CDR3 sequence is CSVAGEIGGANVLTF. The J gene is TRBJ2-6, the V gene TRBV29-1. The CDR3 is 15 amino acids. Germline CDR1 SQVTM, CDR2 ANQGSEA. The variable domain in full, with the rest retrieved from reference TRBV29-1 and TRBJ2-6, is SAVISQKPSRDICQRGTSLTIQCQVDSQVTMMFWYRQQPGQSLTLIATANQGSEATYESGFVIDKFPISRPNLTFSTLTVSNMSPEDSSIYLCSVAGEIGGANVLTFGAGSRLTVL.